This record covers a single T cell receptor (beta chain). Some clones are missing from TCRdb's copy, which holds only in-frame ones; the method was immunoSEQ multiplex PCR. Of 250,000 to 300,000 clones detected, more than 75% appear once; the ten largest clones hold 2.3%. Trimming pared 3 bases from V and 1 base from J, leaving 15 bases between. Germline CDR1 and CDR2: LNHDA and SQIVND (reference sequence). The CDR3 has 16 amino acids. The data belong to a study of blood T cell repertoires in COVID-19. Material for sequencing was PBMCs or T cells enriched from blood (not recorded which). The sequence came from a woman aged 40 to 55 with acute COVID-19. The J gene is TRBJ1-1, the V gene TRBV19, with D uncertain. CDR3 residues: CASSMGGGSWNTEAFF. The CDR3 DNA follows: TGTGCCAGTAGTATGGGCGGTGGGAGCTGGAACACTGAAGCTTTCTTT.